Here is one T cell receptor beta chain with its context. Its antigen is not identified. Mismatch with germline at one junction end may stem from a read error. The CDR3 is 15 amino acids. CDR1 and CDR2 from the germline V gene are MNHEY and SVGAGI. The sample is drawn from a study of tumor and adjacent non-tumor tissue in lung cancer. The overall study: Stage I to III disease affected about nine men and 5 women aged about 31 to 85. Points from the study as a whole: Top 100 clones took a larger repertoire share in normal lung. Higher tumor TCR diversity was associated with shorter survival. Compared with tumor, normal lung showed significantly lower TCR diversity.

No cell sorting was done before RNA was extracted from the tissue. TCRbeta libraries were built with three rounds of nested PCR, modified from ARM-PCR. TCRdb used MiXCR to reprocess the multiplex PCR reads, holding one entry per CDR3 protein. The sample records 100,000 to 120,000 distinct CDR3 sequences, 75% to 90% being singletons. This TCR came from a man aged 65 to 79 with non-small cell lung cancer. The chain carries TRBV6-5 and TRBJ1-6; D is undetermined. Sequencing used lung tumor tissue. Here the CDR3 DNA reads TGTGCCAGTAGTTACGGGAACTTAGGTCATTCATCCCTCCACTTT. Residues: CASSYGNLGHSSLHF.